This T cell receptor beta chain is from a study of T cell responses to AZD1222 COVID-19 vaccine. Broader study findings: Repertoires were obtained solely post-peak T cell response.

Clones were sequenced by immunoSEQ multiplex PCR, and TCRdb holds only the in-frame ones, with some missing. In the table there are about 180,000 clones, around 90% of which are singletons. This clone came up once. Its specificity is unknown. The CDR3 covers 13 residues. The V gene's germline CDR1 is LGHNT and CDR2 FRNRAP. V was clipped by 5 bases and J by 1 base, with 8 bases between them. The sequences come from peripheral blood, collected 28 days after the second AZD1222 dose. This TCR derives from an adult who received the AZD1222 COVID-19 vaccine. The chain couples TRBV12-5 to TRBJ1-1; D might be TRBD1 (6 bases). CDR3 amino acids: CASGATGNTEAFF. CDR3 in DNA: TGTGCTAGTGGTGCGACAGGGAACACTGAAGCTTTCTTT.